The present T cell receptor beta chain was sequenced within a study of Ad26.COV2.S vaccination and SARS-CoV-2 variants. Study details: Intramuscular Ad26.COV2.S at 5x10^10 or 1x10^11 viral particles.

Using immunoSEQ multiplex PCR, the repertoire was profiled, and TCRdb retains in-frame clones only, with some absent. The sample carries hundreds of thousands of clones, approximately 88% recorded once. The CDR3 sequence is 14 residues long. Germline CDR1 and CDR2: MNHEY and SVGAGI. The trim removed 5 bases at V and 0 bases at J, leaving 4 bases unmatched. The count of this clone is one. The identical CDR3 is also encoded by other nucleotide sequences in the sample. Treatment described: around 19 received Ad26.COV2.S at low or high dose, single or two shots; 5 received placebo; per-sample allocation not given. It was on day 63 after the first vaccine or placebo injection that samples were taken. Donation was by an adult aged 18-55 years who was in Boston.

Source: peripheral blood, taken in a trial of Ad26.COV2.S vaccine versus placebo. This TCR was sampled from a person aged 18-60 years who received the Ad26.COV2.S COVID-19 vaccine or a placebo. The rearrangement uses TRBV6-5 and TRBJ2-7, with 7 bases lining up with TRBD1. The CDR3 loop is CASSPGTASYEQYF. CDR3 coding DNA: TGTGCCAGCAGTCCCGGGACAGCCTCCTACGAGCAGTACTTC.